These 4 T cell receptor beta chains came from one sample sequenced in a study of T cell repertoires and leukemia-associated antigens. TCRdb analysed the 5' RACE reads with MiXCR anew, one entry per CDR3 protein. The repertoire holds 11,000 to 15,000 distinct CDR3 sequences, with approximately 37% as singletons. No antigen is known for these receptors. Sequencing used CD3+ T cells sorted from blood and cultured. These receptors came from a female donor in good health.

This clonotype is labeled medium-sized. The V and J genes are TRBV20-1 and TRBJ2-7; 9 bases are a match to TRBD2. This CDR3 has 17 residues. CDR1 and CDR2 from the germline V gene are DFQATT and SNEGSKA (reference sequence). Trimming cost V 0 bases and J 2 bases; bases outside gene matches: 11. The CDR3 reads CSARDVAGGPIPYEQYF. The CDR3 region has the DNA TGCAGTGCTAGAGACGTGGCGGGAGGGCCAATTCCCTACGAGCAGTACTTC.

This clonotype has ten or more counts. V gene TRBV6-2 or TRBV6-3 combines with J gene TRBJ1-5; TRBD1 agrees at 7 bases. Per germline, CDR1 MNHEY and CDR2 SVGEGT. This CDR3 region has 13 residues. V lost 7 bases, J lost 5 bases, and 5 bases stayed unmatched. The CDR3 is CASNLGQDQPQHF. The CDR3 DNA is TGTGCCAGCAATCTAGGACAGGATCAGCCCCAGCATTTT.

The chain recombines TRBV7-9 with TRBJ2-7; possibly TRBD1 or TRBD2 for D (5 bases each). Germline V CDR1 and CDR2: SEHNR, FQNEAQ (reference sequence). Trimming cost V 4 bases and J 5 bases, with 9 bases left between them. The CDR3 consists of 12 residues. CDR3 in DNA: TGTGCCAGCAGCTCCGGGACCAACGAGCAGTACTTC. The encoded protein is CASSSGTNEQYF.

Turning to this clonotype: A single base separates this from a much larger clone, so it may be a read error. The J gene is TRBJ1-2, the V gene TRBV2; the D gene is possibly TRBD1 (6 bases). There are 13 residues in the CDR3. Germline CDR1 is SNHLY and CDR2 is FYNNEI. The CDR3 protein is CATKGVSSCGCTF. CDR3 nucleotides: TGTGCCACCAAGGGGGTCAGTAGCTGTGGCTGCACCTTC.